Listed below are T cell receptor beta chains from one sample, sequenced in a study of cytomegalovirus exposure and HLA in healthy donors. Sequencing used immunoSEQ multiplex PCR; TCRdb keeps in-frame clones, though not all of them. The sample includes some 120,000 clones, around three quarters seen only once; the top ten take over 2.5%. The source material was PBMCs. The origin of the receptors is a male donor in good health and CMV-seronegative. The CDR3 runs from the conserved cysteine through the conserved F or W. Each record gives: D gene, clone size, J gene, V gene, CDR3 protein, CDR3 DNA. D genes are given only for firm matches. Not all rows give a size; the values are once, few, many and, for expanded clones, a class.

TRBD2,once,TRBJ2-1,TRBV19,CASSDSRGAGGDEQFF,TGTGCCAGTAGTGATTCGCGGGGGGCCGGTGGAGATGAGCAGTTCTTC
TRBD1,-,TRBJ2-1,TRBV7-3,CASSLRGGQGSEQFF,TGTGCCAGCAGCTTAAGAGGGGGCCAGGGATCGGAGCAGTTCTTC
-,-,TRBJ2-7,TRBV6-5,CASSGTGGGNVQYF,TGTGCCAGCAGCGGAACAGGGGGGGGGAACGTGCAGTACTTC
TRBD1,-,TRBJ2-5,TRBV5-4,CASSLGGGETQYF,TGTGCCAGCAGCTTAGGGGGCGGGGAGACCCAGTACTTC
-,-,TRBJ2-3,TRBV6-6,CASSYWARLGDTQYF,TGTGCCAGCAGTTACTGGGCCCGTCTCGGAGATACGCAGTATTTT
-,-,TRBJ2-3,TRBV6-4,CASRRLPSTDTQYF,TGTGCCAGCAGACGACTACCGAGCACAGATACGCAGTATTTT
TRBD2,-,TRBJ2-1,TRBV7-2,CASSGMQRGEQFF,TGTGCCAGCAGCGGAATGCAGCGGGGTGAGCAGTTCTTC
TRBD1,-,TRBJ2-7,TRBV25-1,CASAGTGSYEQYF,TGTGCCAGCGCCGGGACAGGGTCCTACGAGCAGTACTTC
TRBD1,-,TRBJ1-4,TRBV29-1,CSATGAGEKLFF,TGCAGCGCCACAGGGGCCGGGGAAAAACTGTTTTTT
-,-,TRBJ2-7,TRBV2,CASSTGIAYEQYF,TGTGCCAGCAGTACAGGGATAGCCTACGAGCAGTACTTC
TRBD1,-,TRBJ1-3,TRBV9,CASSATGGEGGNTIYF,TGTGCCAGCAGCGCGACAGGGGGTGAAGGCGGAAACACCATATATTTT
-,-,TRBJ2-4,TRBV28,CASSTWVTAGAKNSQYF,TGTGCCAGCAGTACATGGGTTACGGCGGGGGCCAAAAACAGTCAGTACTTC
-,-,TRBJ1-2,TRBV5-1,CASRRAGDYGYTF,TGCGCCAGCAGGAGGGCGGGGGACTATGGCTACACCTTC
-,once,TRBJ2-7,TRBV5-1,CASRRERTYEQYF,TGCGCCAGCAGGAGGGAGCGGACCTACGAGCAGTACTTC
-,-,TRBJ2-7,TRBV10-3,CASGTRTYEQYF,TGTGCCTCCGGGACACGAACCTACGAGCAGTACTTC
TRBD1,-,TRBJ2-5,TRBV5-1,CASSFPGQGLDRRETQYF,TGCGCCAGCAGCTTTCCGGGACAGGGGTTGGATCGACGGGAGACCCAGTACTTC
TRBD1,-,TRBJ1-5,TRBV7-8,CASSASTGVVNQPQHF,TGTGCCAGCAGCGCCTCAACAGGGGTGGTCAATCAGCCCCAGCATTTT
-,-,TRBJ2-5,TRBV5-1,CASREVDSETQYF,TGCGCCAGCAGGGAAGTGGATAGCGAGACCCAGTACTTC
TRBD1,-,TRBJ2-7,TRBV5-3,CARSSDRGNEQYF,TGTGCCAGAAGCTCAGACAGGGGAAACGAGCAGTACTTC
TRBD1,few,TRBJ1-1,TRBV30,CAWETGSEAFF,TGTGCCTGGGAGACAGGGAGTGAAGCTTTCTTT
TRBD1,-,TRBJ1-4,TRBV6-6,CASSSGTANEKLFF,TGTGCCAGCAGTTCCGGGACAGCCAATGAAAAACTGTTTTTT
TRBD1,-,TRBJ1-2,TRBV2,CASSGQGGGGYTF,TGTGCCAGCAGCGGACAGGGAGGTGGTGGCTACACCTTC
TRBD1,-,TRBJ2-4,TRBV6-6,CASSGQESAKNIQYF,TGTGCCAGCAGCGGACAGGAGTCAGCCAAAAACATTCAGTACTTC
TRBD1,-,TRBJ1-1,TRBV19,CASSSDRVNTEAFF,TGTGCCAGTAGTTCCGACAGGGTGAACACTGAAGCTTTCTTT
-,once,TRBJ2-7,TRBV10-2,CASSETKRSYEQYF,TGCGCCAGCAGTGAGACTAAGAGGTCCTACGAGCAGTACTTC
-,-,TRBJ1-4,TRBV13,CASSQGWEKLFF,TGTGCCAGCAGCCAGGGTTGGGAAAAACTGTTTTTT
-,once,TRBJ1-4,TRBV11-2,CASSLKSRSPNEKLFF,TGTGCCAGCAGCTTAAAATCGCGGAGCCCGAATGAAAAACTGTTTTTT
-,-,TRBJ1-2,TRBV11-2,CASSSVVGNERRGYGYTF,TGTGCCAGCAGTTCAGTGGTGGGGAATGAGAGACGGGGCTATGGCTACACCTTC
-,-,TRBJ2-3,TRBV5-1,CASSLVPGDTQYF,TGCGCCAGCAGCTTGGTCCCGGGAGATACGCAGTATTTT
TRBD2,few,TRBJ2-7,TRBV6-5,CASTSVAGVPYEQYF,TGTGCCAGCACCTCCGTAGCGGGGGTTCCCTACGAGCAGTACTTC
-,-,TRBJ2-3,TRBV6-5,CASSYLSEGARDTQYF,TGTGCCAGCAGTTACTTATCGGAGGGGGCGCGAGATACGCAGTATTTT
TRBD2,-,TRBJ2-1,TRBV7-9,CASSLAVLAGAREQFF,TGTGCCAGCAGCTTAGCCGTTCTAGCGGGAGCACGTGAGCAGTTCTTC
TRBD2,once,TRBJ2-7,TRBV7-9,CASSFSGRAYEQYF,TGTGCCAGCAGCTTTAGCGGGAGGGCGTACGAGCAGTACTTC
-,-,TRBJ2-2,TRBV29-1,CSVAQVANTGELFF,TGCAGCGTTGCACAGGTCGCGAACACCGGGGAGCTGTTTTTT
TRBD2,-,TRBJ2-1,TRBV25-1,CASSGMGLAGLNEQFF,TGTGCCAGCAGTGGGATGGGACTAGCAGGTTTGAATGAGCAGTTCTTC
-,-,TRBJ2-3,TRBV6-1,CASSSLSSTDTQYF,TGTGCCAGCAGCTCCCTGTCTAGCACAGATACGCAGTATTTT
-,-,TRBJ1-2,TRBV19,CASSPAGTNYGYTF,TGTGCCAGTAGCCCCGCGGGGACTAACTATGGCTACACCTTC
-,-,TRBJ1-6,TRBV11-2,CASSPVAGFTYNSPLHF,TGTGCCAGCAGCCCGGTCGCGGGTTTCACCTATAATTCACCCCTCCACTTT
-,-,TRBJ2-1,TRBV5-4,CASSGGHDNEQFF,TGTGCCAGCAGCGGGGGACACGACAATGAGCAGTTCTTC
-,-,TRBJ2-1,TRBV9,CASSVEVGRGEQFF,TGTGCCAGCAGCGTAGAAGTGGGCCGCGGGGAGCAGTTCTTC
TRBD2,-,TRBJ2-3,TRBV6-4,CASSDRLAGPDTQYF,TGTGCCAGCAGTGACAGACTAGCGGGACCAGATACGCAGTATTTT
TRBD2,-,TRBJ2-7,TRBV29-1,CSVRAGAIEQYF,TGCAGCGTGCGAGCGGGAGCTATCGAGCAGTACTTC
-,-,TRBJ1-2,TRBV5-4,CASSFRGAFYGYTF,TGTGCCAGCAGCTTCCGTGGGGCCTTTTATGGCTACACCTTC
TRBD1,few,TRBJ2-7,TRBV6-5,CASRRQGEQYF,TGTGCCAGCAGGAGACAGGGCGAGCAGTACTTC
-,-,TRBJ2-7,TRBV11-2,CASSFSGSTYEQYF,TGTGCCAGCAGCTTCTCGGGGAGCACCTACGAGCAGTACTTC
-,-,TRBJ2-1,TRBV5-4,CASSLRQGSSYNEQFF,TGTGCCAGCAGCTTGCGGCAGGGGAGCTCCTACAATGAGCAGTTCTTC
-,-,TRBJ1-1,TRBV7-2,CASSLVRVWGEAFF,TGTGCCAGCAGCTTAGTGAGGGTTTGGGGTGAAGCTTTCTTT
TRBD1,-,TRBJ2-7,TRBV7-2,CASSLLQGAYEQYF,TGTGCCAGCAGCTTACTTCAGGGGGCCTACGAGCAGTACTTC
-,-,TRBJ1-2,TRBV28,CASSSGTLYGYTF,TGTGCCAGCAGTTCCGGGACACTCTATGGCTACACCTTC
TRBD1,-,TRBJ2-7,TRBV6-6,CASSYSDRGTREQYF,TGTGCCAGCAGTTACTCGGACAGGGGAACGCGCGAGCAGTACTTC